A single sample is the source of the 10 T cell receptor beta chains below, sequenced in a study of brain T cells in children with intractable seizures. This table comes from immunoSEQ multiplex PCR, and its TCRdb copy is limited to in-frame clones, with some not included. The table has 300,000 to 400,000 clones, roughly 92% seen once; the top ten hold roughly 6%. Regarding time point: blood from clinic visit 5 months post-surgery; TSC patient then seizure free. The sequencing used peripheral blood, collected roughly 5 months after surgery. These receptors originate from a boy in the first two years of life with tuberous sclerosis and intractable seizures.

This chain connects TRBV6-5 to TRBJ1-1, with TRBD1 matching over 8 bases. The ends lost 0 bases at V and 1 base at J; junction bases unmatched: 1. CDR1 and CDR2 from the germline V gene are MNHEY and SVGAGI. This CDR3 is 15 amino acids long. CDR3 loop: CASSYSGTGNTEAFF. The CDR3 DNA follows: TGTGCCAGCAGTTACTCCGGGACAGGGAACACTGAAGCTTTCTTT.

There are a few counts of this clone. The rearrangement uses TRBV2 and TRBJ1-5; perhaps TRBD1 as D (6 bases). This CDR3 has 14 amino acids. Germline V CDR1 and CDR2: SNHLY, FYNNEI. Trimming took off 6 bases at V and 7 bases at J, with 16 bases between the two ends. CDR3 in DNA: TGTGCCAGCAGAGACAGGCTTCCTGGACAGCCCCAGCATTTT. Protein sequence: CASRDRLPGQPQHF.

The rearrangement uses TRBV6-5 and TRBJ1-1; the match to TRBD1 covers 7 bases. The germline gives CDR1 MNHEY, CDR2 SVGAGI. The CDR3 has 12 residues. Trimming at V came to 6 bases and at J to 8 bases, leaving 6 bases not matched to a gene. The CDR3 sequence: CASRRGGGEAFF. The CDR3 DNA sequence: TGTGCCAGCAGGAGAGGGGGCGGAGAAGCTTTCTTT.

The rearrangement uses TRBV2 and TRBJ2-1, with 10 bases aligning to TRBD2. The CDR3 runs 15 residues. Germline CDR1 and CDR2: SNHLY and FYNNEI. The V and J ends lost 6 bases and 4 bases, in that order; junction bases with no gene match: 6. CDR3: CASRLELAGYNEQFF. The CDR3 DNA sequence: TGTGCCAGCAGATTGGAACTAGCGGGATACAATGAGCAGTTCTTC.

The genes are TRBV19 and TRBJ1-1; D might be TRBD1 (5 bases). Germline V lookup: CDR1 LNHDA, CDR2 SQIVND (reference sequence). CDR3 length: 12 residues. V was shortened by 10 bases and J by 5 bases, with 14 bases between the two germline ends. For the CDR3, the DNA is TGTGCCACCGCGTGGGGGGGAACTGAAGCTTTCTTT. Translating it yields CATAWGGTEAFF.

The J gene is TRBJ2-1, the V gene TRBV24-1; D is possibly TRBD1 (6 bases). CDR1 KGHDR and CDR2 SFDVKD come from the germline V gene. The CDR3 covers 13 residues. Trimming stripped 3 bases from V and 6 bases from J, with 8 bases between. CDR3 nucleotides: TGTGCCACCAGTGATACAGGGACCAATGAGCAGTTCTTC. It translates to CATSDTGTNEQFF.

The chain uses TRBV20-1 and TRBJ2-3; no definite D call. Trimming cost V 5 bases and J 0 bases, with 3 bases left between them. The germline CDR1 and CDR2 sequences are DFQATT and SNEGSKA (reference sequence). This CDR3 contains 11 residues. The CDR3 loop is CSAPSTDTQYF. CDR3 DNA sequence: TGCAGTGCTCCTAGCACAGATACGCAGTATTTT.

This rearrangement joins TRBV9 to TRBJ2-7; the D gene could be TRBD1 or TRBD2 (7 bases each). The CDR3 has 17 residues. The V gene lost 0 bases and the J gene lost 1 base, with 17 bases spanning the gap. The germline V gene encodes CDR1 SGDLS and CDR2 YYNGEE. The CDR3 protein is CASSVGSGTDESYEQYF. CDR3 in DNA: TGTGCCAGCAGCGTAGGAAGCGGGACAGACGAATCCTACGAGCAGTACTTC.

The chain has TRBV27 and TRBJ1-6, with D perhaps TRBD1 (5 bases). Trimming cost V 7 bases and J 0 bases, with 13 bases left between them. This CDR3 comprises 16 residues. Germline values: CDR1 MNHEY, CDR2 SMNVEV (reference sequence). In nucleotides, the CDR3 is TGTGCCAGCAAGGGAGGGCAGGGCTCCTATAATTCACCCCTCCACTTT. This translates into CASKGGQGSYNSPLHF.

V and J are TRBV29-1 and TRBJ2-7; 13 bases align to TRBD2. V trimming: 6 bases; J trimming: 1 base; junction bases outside the gene matches: 9. This CDR3 has 16 residues. Germline V CDR1 and CDR2: SQVTM, ANQGSEA. The CDR3 region is CSVGGLAGEWSYEQYF. CDR3 coding DNA: TGCAGCGTCGGCGGACTAGCGGGAGAATGGTCCTACGAGCAGTACTTC.